A few counts support the clone carrying this T cell receptor beta chain. The target antigen is unknown. The record originates from a study of T-cell reconstitution after alpha-beta-depleted transplantation in children. Unique molecular identifiers were incorporated when the TCRbeta library was constructed. Each CDR3 protein is one row after TCRdb ran MiXCR on the PCR reads. The data contain approximately 210,000 distinct CDR3 sequences, 17% of them singletons. CDR3 length equals 15 residues. V lost 3 bases, J lost 2 bases, and 15 bases lay in between. Germline V gene data show CDR1 as SGHDT and CDR2 as YYEEEE. Findings and limits, study-wide: The authors attributed T-cell counts and diversity one year after transplant mostly to newly produced T cells. It was surviving recipient T cells and thymic progenitors that gave some patients high TCRbeta diversity at day 60.

This receptor was identified in a male patient aged 2-15 years who had a stem cell transplant for acute lymphoblastic leukemia, so the T cells may come from the graft donor. Specimen: PBMCs, mostly from graft donor cells, collected 360 days after TCRalphabeta/CD19-depleted stem cell transplant. This chain uses TRBV5-6 with TRBJ2-7; weak D call: TRBD2 (5 bases). The CDR3 reads CASSSTGKGPYEQYF. CDR3 coding DNA: TGTGCCAGCAGCTCGACCGGGAAAGGGCCCTACGAGCAGTACTTC.